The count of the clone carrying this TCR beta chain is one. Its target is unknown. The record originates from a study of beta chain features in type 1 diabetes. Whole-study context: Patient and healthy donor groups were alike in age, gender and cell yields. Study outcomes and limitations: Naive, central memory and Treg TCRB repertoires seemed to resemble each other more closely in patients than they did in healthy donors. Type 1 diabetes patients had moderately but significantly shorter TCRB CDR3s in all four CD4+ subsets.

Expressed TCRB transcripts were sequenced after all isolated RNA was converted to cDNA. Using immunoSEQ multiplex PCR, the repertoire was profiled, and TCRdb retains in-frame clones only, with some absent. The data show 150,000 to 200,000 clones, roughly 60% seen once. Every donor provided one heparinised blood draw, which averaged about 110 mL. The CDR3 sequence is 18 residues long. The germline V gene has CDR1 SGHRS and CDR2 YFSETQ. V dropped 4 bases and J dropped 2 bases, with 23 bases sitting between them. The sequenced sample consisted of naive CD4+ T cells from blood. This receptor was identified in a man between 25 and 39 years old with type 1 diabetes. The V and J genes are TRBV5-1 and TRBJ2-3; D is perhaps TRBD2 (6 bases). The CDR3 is CASSDQPPGTPNTDTQYF. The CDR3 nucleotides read TGCGCCAGCAGCGACCAACCCCCCGGGACTCCTAACACAGATACGCAGTATTTT.